The 6 T cell receptor beta chains below were found in one sample sequenced in a study of T-cell reconstitution after alpha-beta-depleted transplantation in children. TCRbeta library construction was performed incorporating unique molecular identifiers. From the PCR reads, TCRdb called clonotypes with MiXCR, one entry per CDR3 protein. Among about 640,000 distinct CDR3 sequences listed, approximately 12% were seen once. This material consisted of PBMCs, mostly from graft donor cells, taken 360 days after TCRalphabeta/CD19-depleted stem cell transplant. The receptors originated from a male patient aged 10-17 years who had a stem cell transplant for acute myeloid leukemia, so the T cells may come from the graft donor.

The chain recombines TRBV19 with TRBJ1-1; 9 bases line up with TRBD1. Trimming removed 2 bases from V and 3 bases from J; junction bases left unmatched: 4. The CDR3 consists of 15 residues. Germline V CDR1 and CDR2: LNHDA, SQIVND (reference sequence). The DNA of the CDR3 is TGTGCCAGTAGTATATCCGGGACAGGGTACACTGAAGCTTTCTTT. It translates to CASSISGTGYTEAFF.

This clonotype was seen a handful of times. This sequence joins TRBV7-2 and TRBJ2-7; TRBD2 agrees at 11 bases. Germline assignment: CDR1 SGHTA and CDR2 FQGNSA. This CDR3 has 16 residues. The V segment lost 0 bases and the J segment 5 bases; nucleotides outside the gene matches: 6. The chain's CDR3 is CASSLASGRAVNEQYF. CDR3 sequence (DNA): TGTGCCAGCAGCTTAGCTAGCGGGAGGGCCGTAAACGAGCAGTACTTC.

The chain has TRBV20-1 and TRBJ1-1; the D gene is possibly TRBD1 (5 bases). The CDR3 runs to 15 residues. In germline, CDR1 is DFQATT, CDR2 SNEGSKA (reference sequence). Trimming stripped 6 bases from V and 7 bases from J, with 24 bases between. The DNA of the CDR3 is TGCAGTGCCCAGGGACTCCGGGACCGAGATATTGAAGCTTTCTTT. Translating gives CSAQGLRDRDIEAFF.

The gene calls are TRBV28 and TRBJ2-7; 11 nucleotides match TRBD1. Germline CDR1 is MDHEN and CDR2 is SYDVKM. The CDR3 spans 16 residues. V trimming: 7 bases; J trimming: 7 bases; junction bases outside the gene matches: 15. CDR3 bases: TGTGCCAGCACCAAACTGCGGACAGGGGGCTCGGGGGAGCAGTACTTC. This sequence encodes CASTKLRTGGSGEQYF.

As DNA, the CDR3 is TGCAGTGCTGCCACCCCCCCTTCCATTCAGTACTTC. This sequence encodes CSAATPPSIQYF. V gene TRBV20-1 combines with J gene TRBJ2-4; unclear D gene. CDR3 length equals 12 residues. Germline-derived CDR1 and CDR2 are DFQATT and SNEGSKA (reference sequence). Trimming shortened V by 5 bases and J by 9 bases, and 14 bases separated the two germline ends.

This clonotype has a count of ten or more. This chain joins TRBV6-2 or TRBV6-3 and TRBJ2-2, with 9 bases identical to TRBD1. The CDR3 has 17 amino acids. The junction had 8 bases not matched to a gene; V was cut back by 2 bases and J by 4 bases. Germline V lookup: CDR1 MNHEY, CDR2 SVGEGT. The CDR3 sequence is CASSYPLTGGTTGELFF. In nucleotides, the CDR3 is TGTGCCAGCAGTTACCCACTGACAGGGGGGACCACCGGGGAGCTGTTTTTT.